The 3 T cell receptor beta chains listed next were all sequenced from one sample in a study of identical twins. One entry per CDR3 protein, called by TCRdb with MiXCR from the 5' RACE reads. The sample includes a few hundred thousand distinct CDR3 sequences, 9% to 10% of them seen just once. The sample taken for sequencing was naive T cells sorted from blood. These receptors originate from a woman between 50 and 59 years old in good health.

The CDR3 reads CASSFTWGGTGELFF. For the CDR3, the DNA is TGTGCCAGCAGTTTCACTTGGGGGGGAACCGGGGAGCTGTTTTTT. The chain joins TRBV12-3 or TRBV12-4 to TRBJ2-2, with 7 bases identical to TRBD2. V shed 3 bases, J shed 5 bases, and the junction held 6 bases outside the gene matches. The length of the CDR3 is 15 residues.

This clonotype was seen a few times. V gene TRBV7-6 combines with J gene TRBJ2-7; D possibly matches TRBD1 or TRBD2 (5 bases each). The CDR3 consists of 17 residues. The germline V and J ends were trimmed by 0 bases and 2 bases, with 17 bases remaining between them. The germline V gene has CDR1 SGHVS and CDR2 FNYEAQ. The CDR3 here is CASSLAAPGTFPYEQYF. The CDR3 region has the DNA TGTGCCAGCAGCTTAGCCGCCCCCGGGACCTTCCCCTACGAGCAGTACTTC.

This clonotype has only a few counts. The gene calls are TRBV7-9 and TRBJ2-7; 7 positions match TRBD1. Per the germline V gene, CDR1 is SEHNR and CDR2 is FQNEAQ (reference sequence). With 5 bases clipped from V and 4 bases from J, the junction kept 11 bases outside the gene matches. This CDR3 spans 15 amino acids. The CDR3 nucleotides are TGTGCCAGCAGCAGATCGGGACAGTGGGGGTACGAGCAGTACTTC. As protein: CASSRSGQWGYEQYF.